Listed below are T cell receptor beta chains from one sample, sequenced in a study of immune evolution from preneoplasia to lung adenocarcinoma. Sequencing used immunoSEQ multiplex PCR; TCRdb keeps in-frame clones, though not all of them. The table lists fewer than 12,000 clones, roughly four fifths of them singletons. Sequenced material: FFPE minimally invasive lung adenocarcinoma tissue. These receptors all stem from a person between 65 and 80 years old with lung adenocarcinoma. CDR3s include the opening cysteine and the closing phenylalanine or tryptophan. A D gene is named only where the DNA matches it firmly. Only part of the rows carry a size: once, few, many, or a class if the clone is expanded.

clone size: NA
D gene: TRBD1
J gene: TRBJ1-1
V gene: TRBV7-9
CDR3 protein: CASSLGQGETEAFF
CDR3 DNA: TGTGCCAGCAGCTTGGGACAGGGTGAGACTGAAGCTTTCTTT

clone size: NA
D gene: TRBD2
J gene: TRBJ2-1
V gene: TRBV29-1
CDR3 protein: CSVEMRGGYNEQFF
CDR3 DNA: TGCAGCGTTGAGATGCGGGGGGGCTACAATGAGCAGTTCTTC

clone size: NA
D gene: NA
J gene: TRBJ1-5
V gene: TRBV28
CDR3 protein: CASTGRSISNQPQHF
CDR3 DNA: TGTGCCAGCACAGGGAGATCTATTAGCAATCAGCCCCAGCATTTT

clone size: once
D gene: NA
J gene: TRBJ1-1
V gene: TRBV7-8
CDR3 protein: CASSASPGNTEAFF
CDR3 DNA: TGTGCCAGCAGCGCCAGCCCGGGGAACACTGAAGCTTTCTTT

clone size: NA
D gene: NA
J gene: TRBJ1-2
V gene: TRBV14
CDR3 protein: CASSHLMARDYGYTF
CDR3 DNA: TGTGCCAGCAGCCACCTAATGGCCAGGGACTATGGCTACACCTTC

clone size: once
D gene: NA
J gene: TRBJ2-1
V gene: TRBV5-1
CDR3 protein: CASSSLALVEQFF
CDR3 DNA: TGCGCCAGCAGTTCCCTAGCTTTGGTTGAGCAGTTCTTC

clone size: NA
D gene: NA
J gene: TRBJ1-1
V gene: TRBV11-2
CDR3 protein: CASSLEVGETEAFF
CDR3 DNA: TGTGCCAGCAGCTTAGAAGTTGGAGAGACTGAAGCTTTCTTT

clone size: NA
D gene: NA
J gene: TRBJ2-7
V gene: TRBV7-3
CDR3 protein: CASSLAGQPHF
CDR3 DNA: TGTGCCAGCAGCCTTGCGGGACAGCCACACTTC

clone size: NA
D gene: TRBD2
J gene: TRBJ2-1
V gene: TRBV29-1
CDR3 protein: CSVEDWTSGSEYNEQFF
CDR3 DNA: TGCAGCGTTGAAGACTGGACTAGCGGGAGTGAATACAATGAGCAGTTCTTC

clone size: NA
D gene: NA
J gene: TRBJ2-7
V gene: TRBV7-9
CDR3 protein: CASSLVLGRSRYEQYF
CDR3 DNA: TGTGCCAGCAGCTTAGTTTTGGGGCGGTCGCGTTACGAGCAGTACTTC

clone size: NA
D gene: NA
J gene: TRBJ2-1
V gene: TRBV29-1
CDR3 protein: CSVELSTSRRHNEQFF
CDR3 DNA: TGCAGCGTTGAATTGTCTACTAGCAGGAGACACAATGAGCAGTTCTTC

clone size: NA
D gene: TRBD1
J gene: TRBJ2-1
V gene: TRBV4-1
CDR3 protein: CASSQDRTGDVNEQFF
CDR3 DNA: TGCGCCAGCAGCCAAGATCGGACAGGGGATGTCAATGAGCAGTTCTTC

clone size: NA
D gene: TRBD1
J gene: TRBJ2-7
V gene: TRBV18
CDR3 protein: CASSRDRSSYEQYF
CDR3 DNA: TGTGCCAGCTCACGGGACAGGAGCTCCTACGAGCAGTACTTC

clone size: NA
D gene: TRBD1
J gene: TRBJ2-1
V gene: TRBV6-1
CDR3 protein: CASSELGQGYNEQFF
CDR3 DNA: TGTGCCAGCAGTGAGTTGGGACAGGGATACAATGAGCAGTTCTTC

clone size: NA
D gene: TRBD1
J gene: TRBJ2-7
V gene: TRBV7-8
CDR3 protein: CASTDPRQGANEQYF
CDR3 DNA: TGTGCCAGCACCGATCCAAGACAGGGGGCTAACGAGCAGTACTTC